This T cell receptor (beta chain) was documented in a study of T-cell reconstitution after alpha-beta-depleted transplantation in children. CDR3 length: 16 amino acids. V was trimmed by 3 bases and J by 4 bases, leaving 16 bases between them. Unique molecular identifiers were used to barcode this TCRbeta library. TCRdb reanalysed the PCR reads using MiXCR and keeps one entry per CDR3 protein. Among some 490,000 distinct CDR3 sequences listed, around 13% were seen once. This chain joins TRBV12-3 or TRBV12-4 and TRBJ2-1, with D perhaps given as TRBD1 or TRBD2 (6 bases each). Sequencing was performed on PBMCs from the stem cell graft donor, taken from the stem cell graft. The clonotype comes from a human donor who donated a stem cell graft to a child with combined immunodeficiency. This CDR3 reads CASSFTKRGEYNEQFF. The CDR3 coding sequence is TGTGCCAGCAGTTTTACGAAGAGGGGGGAGTACAATGAGCAGTTCTTC.